The clone carrying this T cell receptor (beta chain) was observed a handful of times. Individuals drawn from about 26 US areas were roughly 18 to 89 years old. Cohort placement rested on clinical history that participants reported themselves. The sample belongs to a study of blood T cell repertoires in COVID-19. The overall study: Nucleic acid was either cDNA or gDNA, and it came from T cells, B-cell-depleted T cells, or PBMCs.

Methods used by the authors: Amplifying reference gene primers gave estimates of nucleated cell counts. Assay used: immunoSEQ multiplex PCR; TCRdb lists only in-frame clones, some missing. The DNA was the basis for D and trimming; V, J and clone size are from that table. The sample carries roughly 150,000 clones, approximately 79% recorded once. CDR3 length: 13 amino acids. Losses at the gene ends were 6 bases for V and 8 bases for J; bases not matched to a gene: 5. Germline-derived CDR1 and CDR2 are ENHRY and SYGVKD. Sequenced material: PBMCs or T cells enriched from blood (not recorded which). The V gene is TRBV10-3, the J gene TRBJ1-4, with 8 bases that match TRBD1. The clonotype originates from a woman aged 65 to 85 in a cohort exposed to, infected with or recovered from COVID-19 (not recorded which). In DNA, the CDR3 is TGTGCCATCAGGGACAGGGTGGAAGAAAAACTGTTTTTT. Its protein product is CAIRDRVEEKLFF.